The T cell receptor beta chain described here comes from a study of T-cell reconstitution after alpha-beta-depleted transplantation in children (dated by TCRdb to about 2016). A note on the overall study: Using TCR repertoire profiling, the study followed T-cell immune reconstitution in a quantitative way in children after TCRalphabeta/CD19-depleted allogeneic hematopoietic cell transplantation.

This clonotype occurred many times. What antigen it recognizes has not been identified. It has no much larger one-base neighbor in the sample; base qualities were not kept. Receptors were amplified or captured by PCR. Reads for this sample came from an Illumina HiSeq 2500. Molecular barcoding was employed in the preparation of TCR libraries, with unique molecular identifiers being used to normalize TCRbeta repertoire quantification. TCRdb handled the public reads itself, with Q25 trimming in fastp and clone calling in MiXCR, and kept productive beta chains. Rows merge per CDR3 protein into single entries with the most common DNA and genes. The sample table shows 240,000 or so distinct CDR3 sequences, and 12% are seen once. The biggest ten clones account for 2% to 3% of the sample. This clonotype originated in a human donor who donated a stem cell graft to a child with acute lymphoblastic leukemia. Sequencing was performed on PBMCs from the stem cell graft donor, taken from the stem cell graft.

The CDR3 protein is CASRPPGSNQPQHF. The nucleotides read TGTGCCAGCAGGCCGCCGGGTAGCAATCAGCCCCAGCATTTT. The sequence joins TRBV12-3 or TRBV12-4 to TRBJ1-5; confidence is insufficient to name the D gene. Its CDR3 holds 14 amino acids, cysteine through phenylalanine. Only the CDR3 part of the read is kept: 42 bases, read in frame from the first base. V was cut back by 6 bases and J by 0 bases, leaving a gap of 9 bases between them.